The clone carrying this T cell receptor (beta chain) was found once. Its target is not known. TCRdb's copy holds only in-frame clones and misses some; the assay was immunoSEQ multiplex PCR. Of tens of thousands of clones listed, around four fifths are singletons. Baseline, cycle 4 day 1, and cycle 7 day 1 were the blood sampling points. This record belongs to a study of OX40 agonist ivuxolimab in advanced cancers. Study background: Dose-escalation subjects each had hepatocellular carcinoma, melanoma, renal cell or head and neck cancer. Three patients, one with hepatocellular carcinoma and two with cutaneous melanoma, responded partially.

Study-wide results and caveats: The mean number of expanded clones was higher in CD8+ T cells than in CD4+.

There are 17 residues in the CDR3. J was trimmed by 0 bases and V by 4 bases; bases with no gene match: 6. CDR1 and CDR2 from the germline V gene are MGHRA and YSYEKL. This sequence joins TRBV4-1 and TRBJ2-7, with 13 bases matching TRBD2. The material was CD4+ or CD8+ T cells sorted from blood, obtained in a trial of the OX40 agonist ivuxolimab. The sequence derives from an adult with an advanced solid tumor such as melanoma, head and neck, liver or kidney cancer. The CDR3: CASSPTGLAGTSYEQYF. For the CDR3, the DNA is TGCGCCAGCAGCCCCACGGGACTAGCGGGAACCTCCTACGAGCAGTACTTC.